Included here is one T cell receptor beta chain sequence, with context. This specimen belongs to a study of shared clonotypes between healthy human individuals. CD8 cells classed as naive were CD45RO-negative and positively selected for CCR7, excluding terminally differentiated effector memory CD45RA+ cells. The assay was immunoSEQ multiplex PCR, and TCRdb's table has in-frame clones only and misses some. Here the sample spans about 1,800,000 clones, around 96% being singletons. Losses at the gene ends were 4 bases for V and 10 bases for J; bases not matched to a gene: 10. This CDR3 is 14 amino acids long. Germline V gene sequence: CDR1 SGHDN, CDR2 FVKESK.

The specimen sequenced was naive CD8+ T cells sorted from blood. The rearrangement joins TRBV14 to TRBJ2-7, with TRBD2 matching 10 bases. The sequence was obtained from a man aged 18 to 29 in good health. Written as DNA, the CDR3 is TGTGCCAGCAGCCCCGGACTAGCGGAGAGGGATCAGTACTTC. Its translation is CASSPGLAERDQYF.